These 23 T cell receptor beta chains came from one sample sequenced in a study of beta chain features in type 1 diabetes. The study reverse transcribed the entire isolated RNA, so it sequenced expressed TCRB transcripts. This table comes from immunoSEQ multiplex PCR, and its TCRdb copy is limited to in-frame clones, with some not included. The table lists 300,000 to 400,000 clones, roughly 12% of them singletons. The specimen sequenced was naive CD4+ T cells from blood. These receptors all stem from a young man in good health.

A few counts support this clone. V is TRBV19 and J is TRBJ2-5; D unclear. CDR1 LNHDA and CDR2 SQIVND come from the germline V gene (reference sequence). Trimming shortened V by 4 bases and J by 0 bases, and 6 bases separated the two germline ends. This CDR3 has 13 amino acids. CDR3 in DNA: TGTGCCAGTAGTAACCGGGACCAAGAGACCCAGTACTTC. Its protein is CASSNRDQETQYF.

This chain uses TRBV4-2 with TRBJ2-7, with 11 bases matching TRBD2. The germline CDR1 and CDR2 sequences are LGHNA and YNFKEQ. The CDR3 is 16 amino acids. The J segment lost 1 base and the V segment lost 3 bases, leaving 5 bases of the junction unmatched. The DNA for the CDR3 is TGTGCCAGCAGCCAGGAAGGGACTAGCGGATCCTACGAGCAGTACTTC. It yields the protein CASSQEGTSGSYEQYF.

This clone was seen a few times. Sequence at one end of the junction differs from germline and may be a read error. CDR3 region: CASSQELRKVNSGYTF. Written as DNA, the CDR3 is TGCGCCAGCAGCCAAGAGTTGAGGAAAGTTAACTCTGGCTACACCTTC. The chain is built from TRBV4-3 and TRBJ1-2; D unclear. The germline gives CDR1 LGHNA, CDR2 YSLEER. The CDR3 is 16 amino acids.

V gene TRBV9 combines with J gene TRBJ2-2, with TRBD2 identical over 10 bases. The CDR3 has 17 amino acids. The germline V gene has CDR1 SGDLS and CDR2 YYNGEE. V dropped 4 bases and J dropped 6; count of bases not matched to a gene: 12. Written as DNA, the CDR3 is TGTGCCAGCAGCCTCAGAGGGGCTAGCGGGAGTTCCGGGGAGCTGTTTTTT. Translating gives CASSLRGASGSSGELFF.

The chain couples TRBV11-2 to TRBJ2-5, with a tentative D call TRBD1 (6 bases). Trimming removed 3 bases from V and 5 bases from J, with 22 bases in between. The CDR3 has 17 amino acids. The V gene's germline CDR1 is SGHAT and CDR2 FQNNGV. The CDR3 DNA sequence: TGTGCCAGCAGCTTCCGCGCCTCAGCGGAGAGGGGGGAGACCCAGTACTTC. Residues: CASSFRASAERGETQYF.

This clone was picked up a small number of times. The rearrangement links TRBV19 to TRBJ2-1; D perhaps matches TRBD1 (7 bases). Germline CDR1 LNHDA, CDR2 SQIVND (reference sequence). V was pared by 0 bases and J by 11 bases, with 20 bases between. The CDR3 runs to 16 residues. This chain's CDR3 is CASSIDRGGQGEKQFF. The CDR3 region has the DNA TGTGCCAGTAGTATAGATCGGGGAGGCCAGGGGGAGAAGCAGTTCTTC.

A few counts support this clone. The chain joins TRBV13 to TRBJ2-5; D is unresolved. Germline V gene sequence: CDR1 PRHDT, CDR2 FYEKMQ (reference sequence). Trimming shortened V by 2 bases and J by 5 bases, and 9 bases separated the two germline ends. The CDR3 is 13 residues long. CDR3 residues: CASSLYGGETQYF. DNA of the CDR3: TGTGCCAGCAGCTTATATGGCGGCGAGACCCAGTACTTC.

This clone was detected only a few times. J is TRBJ2-5 and V is TRBV6-4; maybe TRBD2 (6 bases). In germline, CDR1 is MRHNA, CDR2 SNTAGT. This CDR3 is 13 amino acids long. V was trimmed by 6 bases and J by 5 bases, leaving 13 bases between them. CDR3 region: CASSEERGETQYF. For the CDR3, the DNA is TGTGCCAGCAGCGAGGAACGGGGGGAGACCCAGTACTTC.

This rearrangement joins TRBV25-1 to TRBJ2-4; D unresolved. Trimming cost V 2 bases and J 4 bases, with 6 bases left between them. The CDR3 is made up of 13 amino acids. CDR1 MGHDK and CDR2 SYGVNS come from the germline V gene. This CDR3 is CASSEAVKNIQYF. CDR3 nucleotides: TGTGCCAGCAGTGAAGCGGTTAAAAACATTCAGTACTTC. The full variable domain, in which reference TRBV25-1 and TRBJ2-4 provide the parts outside the CDR3, is EADIYQTPRYLVIGTGKKITLECSQTMGHDKMYWYQQDPGMELHLIHYSYGVNSTEKGDLSSESTVSRIRTEHFPLTLESARPSHTSQYLCASSEAVKNIQYFGAGTRLSVL.

The chain joins TRBV7-9 to TRBJ2-7, with 11 bases fitting TRBD1. Germline V CDR1 and CDR2: SEHNR, FQNEAQ (reference sequence). Unmatched junction bases numbered 5, after V lost 8 bases and J lost 2 bases. The CDR3 has 14 residues. The CDR3 is CASERGQGAYEQYF. The DNA for the CDR3 is TGTGCCAGCGAAAGGGGACAGGGGGCCTACGAGCAGTACTTC.

Only a few counts were recorded for this clone. The chain employs TRBV7-9 and TRBJ2-1; 8 bases map to TRBD2. CDR1 and CDR2 from the germline V gene are SEHNR and FQNEAQ (reference sequence). After removal of 4 bases from V and 8 bases from J, the junction contained 7 bases not matched to a gene. CDR3 length equals 14 residues. The CDR3 sequence is CASSSLRGGDEQFF. The CDR3 coding sequence is TGTGCCAGCAGCTCTCTTCGGGGGGGCGATGAGCAGTTCTTC.

V and J are TRBV6-6 and TRBJ1-1, with 9 nucleotides matching TRBD1. V shed 6 bases and J 5 bases; nucleotides not matched to a gene: 7. Germline CDR1 reads MNHNY; CDR2 reads SVGAGI (reference sequence). The CDR3 consists of 14 residues. In DNA, the CDR3 is TGTGCCAGCAGCTACAGGGGGCAGTTGACTGAAGCTTTCTTT. It encodes CASSYRGQLTEAFF.

This clone has only a few counts. V gene TRBV30 combines with J gene TRBJ1-1; D not resolved. Germline V gives CDR1 GTSNPN, CDR2 SVGIG (reference sequence). This CDR3 spans 13 amino acids. Trimming left V 3 bases short and J 0 bases short, with 8 bases between. Here the CDR3 reads CAWSRRLNTEAFF. The DNA of the CDR3 is TGTGCCTGGAGCCGGCGGTTGAACACTGAAGCTTTCTTT.

This clone showed up just a few times. The genes are TRBV5-4 and TRBJ2-5, with D possibly TRBD2 on 5 matching bases. This CDR3 has 18 amino acids. Trimming shortened V by 4 bases and J by 4 bases, and 26 bases separated the two germline ends. CDR1 SGHNT and CDR2 YYREEE come from the germline V gene (reference sequence). The CDR3 DNA reads as TGTGCCAGCAGCGGACCCCTCCCGAGGGCGGTCGCACGAGAGACCCAGTACTTC. Its protein product is CASSGPLPRAVARETQYF.

This clone was found a few times. V is TRBV7-9 and J is TRBJ1-1; no definite D call. V lost 1 base to trimming and J lost 4 bases, with 19 bases between them. The CDR3 runs 17 residues. Germline CDR1 SEHNR, CDR2 FQNEAQ (reference sequence). Here the CDR3 DNA reads TGTGCCAGCAGCTTAGACGGTATGGTCGGGAAAGGCACTGAAGCTTTCTTT. Protein: CASSLDGMVGKGTEAFF.

There are a few counts of this clone. The V call is TRBV27, the J call TRBJ1-2, with 7 bases matching TRBD1. This CDR3 is 14 amino acids long. V gave up 3 bases and J gave up 2 bases; unmatched junction bases: 3. Germline CDR1 is MNHEY and CDR2 is SMNVEV (reference sequence). CDR3 bases: TGTGCCAGCAGTTTGACAGGGATAAACTATGGCTACACCTTC. Translated: CASSLTGINYGYTF.

The V call is TRBV5-6, the J call TRBJ2-3, with 7 bases identical to TRBD1. Losses at the gene ends were 0 bases for V and 7 bases for J; bases not matched to a gene: 8. Germline-derived CDR1 and CDR2 are SGHDT and YYEEEE. The CDR3 runs to 15 residues. For the CDR3, the DNA is TGTGCCAGCAGCTTGGGGGTGACAGGGCGATATACGCAGTATTTT. Its translation: CASSLGVTGRYTQYF. The full variable domain, its missing parts supplied by reference TRBV5-6 and TRBJ2-3, is DAGVTQSPTHLIKTRGQQVTLRCSPKSGHDTVSWYQQALGQGPQFIFQYYEEEERQRGNFPDRFSGHQFPNYSSELNVNALLLGDSALYLCASSLGVTGRYTQYFGPGTRLTVL.

This clone was observed a handful of times. The J gene is TRBJ1-5, the V gene TRBV27, with TRBD1 identical over 9 bases. The CDR3 has 17 residues. The V and J ends lost 2 bases and 7 bases, in that order; junction bases with no gene match: 12. Per the germline V gene, CDR1 is MNHEY and CDR2 is SMNVEV (reference sequence). The CDR3 region is CASSLRAGTGLSQPQHF. CDR3 nucleotide sequence: TGTGCCAGCAGTTTAAGGGCAGGGACAGGGCTTTCCCAGCCCCAGCATTTT.

This clone showed up just a few times. The chain couples TRBV5-4 to TRBJ2-5; unclear D gene. Trimming took 0 bases from V and 2 from J, leaving 8 bases between them. CDR1 and CDR2 (germline): SGHNT, YYREEE (reference sequence). This CDR3 has 14 residues. CDR3 DNA sequence: TGTGCCAGCAGCTTGGGAGGTATGCAAGAGACCCAGTACTTC. Its translation is CASSLGGMQETQYF.

In its sample, this clone was seen a few times. At one end the junction does not follow the germline gene, possibly because of a read error. The V gene is TRBV7-7, the J gene TRBJ1-1; the D gene is possibly TRBD1 (5 bases). CDR1 is SSHAT, CDR2 FNYEAQ, per germline (reference sequence). This CDR3 region has 13 residues. The CDR3 sequence is CASSIGQNTEAFF. The DNA for the CDR3 is TGTGCTAGCAGCATAGGACAGAACACTGAAGCTTTCTTT.

CDR3 sequence reads: CASSPQGKRNQPQHF. As DNA, the CDR3 is TGTGCCAGCAGCCCACAGGGTAAAAGAAATCAGCCCCAGCATTTT. The chain is built from TRBV28 and TRBJ1-5; tentatively, D is TRBD1 (6 bases). This CDR3 has 15 residues. V gave up 6 bases and J gave up 4 bases, with 16 bases separating them. The germline gives CDR1 MDHEN, CDR2 SYDVKM.

This clone was detected only a few times. The chain employs TRBV7-9 and TRBJ1-2; D gene unclear. The CDR3 runs to 16 residues. Germline CDR1 is SEHNR and CDR2 is FQNEAQ (reference sequence). Trimming removed 5 bases at V and 1 base at J, with 17 bases between. The DNA of the CDR3 is TGTGCCAGCAGCCCTCTCCTCGGGGAACTTAACTATGGCTACACCTTC. It is translated as CASSPLLGELNYGYTF.

This chain uses TRBV28 with TRBJ1-1; TRBD1 matches 8 bases. V shed 3 bases and J 2 bases; nucleotides not matched to a gene: 5. The CDR3 sequence is 15 residues long. From germline, CDR1 is MDHEN and CDR2 SYDVKM. This CDR3 reads CASSFPGQVNTEAFF. CDR3 DNA sequence: TGTGCCAGCAGTTTTCCGGGACAGGTAAACACTGAAGCTTTCTTT.